This is a list of T cell receptor beta chains from one sample in a study of blood T cell repertoires in COVID-19. TCRdb's copy holds only in-frame clones and misses some; the assay was immunoSEQ multiplex PCR. The data show nearly 350,000 clones, roughly 84% seen once. Sequenced: PBMCs or T cells enriched from blood (not recorded which). These receptors all stem from a woman aged 25-40 years who had recovered from COVID-19. CDR3s include the opening cysteine and the closing phenylalanine or tryptophan. D genes are given only for firm matches. Clone sizes are given selectively: once, few, many, or a class where the clone is expanded.

d_call j_call v_call clone_size cdr3_aa cdr3_nt
. TRBJ2-6 TRBV6-5 . CASSYGQSGANVLTF TGTGCCAGCAGTTACGGGCAGTCTGGGGCCAACGTCCTGACTTTC
. TRBJ2-4 TRBV11-2 once CASSPFEGGKNIQYF TGTGCCAGCAGCCCTTTTGAGGGTGGCAAAAACATTCAGTACTTC
. TRBJ2-7 TRBV29-1 once CSVEGQGMDEQYF TGCAGCGTTGAAGGCCAGGGAATGGACGAGCAGTACTTC
TRBD1 TRBJ1-2 TRBV18 . CASSPQPGTGYGYTF TGTGCCAGCTCACCACAGCCCGGGACAGGGTATGGCTACACCTTC
. TRBJ2-5 TRBV11-3 . CASSLGGSETQYF TGTGCCAGCAGCTTAGGGGGCAGCGAGACCCAGTACTTC
. TRBJ1-2 TRBV27 . CASMGLGGYGYTF TGTGCCAGCATGGGTCTAGGGGGCTATGGCTACACCTTC
TRBD1 TRBJ2-6 TRBV5-1 . CASSLVGQGLLGANVLTF TGCGCCAGCAGCTTGGTAGGACAGGGACTTCTTGGGGCCAACGTCCTGACTTTC
. TRBJ2-7 TRBV18 . CASSPATEAGWYF TGTGCCAGCTCACCGGCGACCGAGGCTGGGTGGTACTTC
. TRBJ1-5 TRBV4-1 . CASSFSGTQHF TGCGCCAGCAGCTTTTCGGGAACCCAGCATTTT
. TRBJ2-1 TRBV18 . CASSAGISGSYNEQFF TGTGCCAGCTCAGCCGGGATCTCAGGCTCCTACAATGAGCAGTTCTTC
. TRBJ1-1 TRBV28 . CASSGVTEAFF TGTGCCAGCTCAGGGGTCACTGAAGCTTTCTTT
. TRBJ2-4 TRBV5-6 . CASSFGTILAKNIQYF TGTGCCAGCAGCTTTGGGACAATTCTAGCCAAAAACATTCAGTACTTC
TRBD1 TRBJ1-2 TRBV7-9 . CASSHGQAYGYTF TGTGCCAGCAGCCACGGACAGGCCTATGGCTACACCTTC
. TRBJ2-6 TRBV2 many CASSSGFRIPANVLTF TGTGCCAGCAGTTCCGGGTTCCGAATTCCGGCCAACGTCCTGACTTTC
TRBD1 TRBJ1-5 TRBV19 once CASSPRARGTGPRGHF TGTGCCAGTAGTCCAAGAGCCCGCGGGACAGGACCGAGGGGGCATTTT
TRBD1 TRBJ1-2 TRBV18 . CASSPSGQGTGYGYTF TGTGCCAGCTCACCGTCGGGACAGGGAACGGGCTATGGCTACACCTTC
TRBD1 TRBJ2-2 TRBV28 . CASSLLQGVTGELFF TGTGCCAGCAGTTTATTACAGGGGGTAACCGGGGAGCTGTTTTTT
. TRBJ2-7 TRBV13 . CASSDLIRDEQYF TGTGCCAGCAGCGATCTGATTCGGGACGAGCAGTACTTC
. TRBJ1-4 TRBV7-9 . CASSLGRGDEKLFF TGTGCCAGCAGCTTGGGCAGGGGCGACGAAAAACTGTTTTTT
. TRBJ1-3 TRBV21-1 . CASTVGTDSGNTIYF TGTGCCAGCACAGTCGGGACAGACTCTGGAAACACCATATATTTT
TRBD2 TRBJ2-3 TRBV7-9 . CASSTLAGGRYTDTQYF TGTGCCAGCAGCACTTTGGCGGGGGGGCGTTACACAGATACGCAGTATTTT
TRBD1 TRBJ1-4 TRBV7-9 . CATRQGTGEKLFF TGTGCCACCCGACAGGGGACGGGGGAAAAACTGTTTTTT
. TRBJ2-2 TRBV7-2 . CASSSPGVAGELFF TGTGCCAGCAGCTCCCCAGGGGTGGCCGGGGAGCTGTTTTTT
. TRBJ1-4 TRBV29-1 . CSVHGQGGDGNEKLFF TGCAGCGTCCACGGGCAGGGCGGCGATGGTAATGAAAAACTGTTTTTT
TRBD2 TRBJ2-2 TRBV10-3 . CAISLRAGANTGELFF TGTGCCATCAGTCTACGGGCGGGGGCGAACACCGGGGAGCTGTTTTTT
. TRBJ1-1 TRBV6-1 . CASSEVWGGTEAFF TGTGCCAGCAGTGAAGTCTGGGGCGGCACTGAAGCTTTCTTT
. TRBJ2-1 TRBV24-1 . CATSVGHEQFF TGTGCCACCAGTGTGGGGCATGAGCAGTTCTTC
TRBD1 TRBJ1-2 TRBV5-1 . CASSLGDRGRVWHNYGYTF TGCGCCAGCAGCTTGGGAGACAGGGGGCGCGTATGGCATAACTATGGCTACACCTTC
TRBD1 TRBJ1-5 TRBV5-1 . CASSFGQDQPQHF TGCGCCAGCAGCTTCGGACAGGATCAGCCCCAGCATTTT
. TRBJ2-1 TRBV6-2/TRBV6-3 . CASSPPPGVLEQFF TGTGCCAGCAGCCCCCCACCAGGGGTTTTAGAGCAGTTCTTC
. TRBJ2-7 TRBV29-1 few CSVGRRGYEQYF TGCAGCGTTGGGCGGAGAGGCTACGAGCAGTACTTC
TRBD2 TRBJ2-5 TRBV7-2 . CASSLESGVSETQYF TGTGCCAGCAGCTTGGAAAGCGGGGTCAGTGAGACCCAGTACTTC
TRBD1 TRBJ2-5 TRBV5-1 . CASSPLGQGQETQYF TGCGCCAGCAGCCCGCTGGGACAGGGCCAAGAGACCCAGTACTTC
. TRBJ2-1 TRBV7-9 . CASSLVGGKRDEQFF TGTGCCAGCAGCTTAGTAGGGGGCAAGCGGGATGAGCAGTTCTTC
TRBD1 TRBJ2-1 TRBV2 . CASSGSRDRGWNEQFF TGTGCCAGCAGTGGGTCCCGGGACAGGGGATGGAATGAGCAGTTCTTC
. TRBJ1-1 TRBV19 . CASSMRGRTEAFF TGTGCCAGTAGTATGAGAGGGCGAACTGAAGCTTTCTTT
. TRBJ1-6 TRBV28 . CASSLGGMGLYNSPLHF TGTGCCAGCAGTTTGGGGGGAATGGGACTGTATAATTCACCCCTCCACTTT
. TRBJ2-2 TRBV7-6 . CASSSSTGTGTGELFF TGTGCCAGCAGCTCAAGTACAGGGACGGGGACCGGGGAGCTGTTTTTT
. TRBJ1-2 TRBV24-1 . CATSDLGGGYTF TGTGCCACCAGTGATCTGGGAGGTGGCTACACCTTC
TRBD2 TRBJ2-7 TRBV18 . CASSLGSGGVFEQYF TGTGCCAGCTCACTGGGTAGCGGGGGAGTTTTTGAGCAGTACTTC
. TRBJ1-3 TRBV5-6 . CASSFGQSSGNTIYF TGTGCCAGCAGCTTCGGACAGAGCTCTGGAAACACCATATATTTT
. TRBJ2-7 TRBV5-1 . CASSLATGSRYEQYF TGCGCCAGCAGCTTGGCGACGGGGAGTCGCTACGAGCAGTACTTC
. TRBJ1-2 TRBV7-2 . CASSARGGLIYGYTF TGTGCCAGCAGCGCCCGGGGGGGTTTAATCTATGGCTACACCTTC
. TRBJ1-1 TRBV15 . CATSRDQVSEAFF TGTGCCACCAGCAGAGATCAGGTCTCTGAAGCTTTCTTT
TRBD1 TRBJ1-1 TRBV10-2 . CASSGTGGAFF TGCGCCAGCAGTGGGACAGGGGGAGCTTTCTTT
. TRBJ1-2 TRBV28 few CASSLLSGEGYGYTF TGTGCCAGCAGCCTACTGTCAGGGGAGGGCTATGGCTACACCTTC
. TRBJ2-6 TRBV5-1 once CASSSGTEGSGANVLTF TGCGCCAGCAGCTCCGGGACGGAGGGGTCTGGGGCCAACGTCCTGACTTTC
TRBD2 TRBJ2-5 TRBV19 . CASSPRTSGVYQETQYF TGTGCCAGTAGTCCGCGGACTAGCGGGGTTTACCAAGAGACCCAGTACTTC